This T cell receptor beta chain derives from a study of cytomegalovirus exposure and HLA in healthy donors. PCR primers comprised 60 Vbeta and 13 Jbeta primers. This table comes from immunoSEQ multiplex PCR, and its TCRdb copy is limited to in-frame clones, with some not included. This table has 140,000 to 150,000 clones, approximately 63% appearing once. Germline-derived CDR1 and CDR2 are LNHNV and YYDKDF (reference sequence). Trimming at V came to 0 bases and at J to 0 bases, leaving 4 bases not matched to a gene. This CDR3 is 16 amino acids long. The receptor's source is an older woman in good health and CMV-seropositive. Material for sequencing was PBMCs. The genes are TRBV15 and TRBJ2-7; 8 bases are shared with TRBD2. CDR3 residues: CATSRERGRSSYEQYF. CDR3 DNA sequence: TGTGCCACCAGCAGAGAGCGCGGGAGGAGCTCCTACGAGCAGTACTTC.